Each of the 2 T cell receptor beta chains below was sequenced from the same sample in a study of Ad26.COV2.S vaccination and SARS-CoV-2 variants (dated by TCRdb to about 2021). According to the study, the label for this sample's treatment or condition signals: some 20 received Ad26.COV2.S at low or high dose, single or two shots; roughly five received placebo; per-sample allocation not given. For vaccine and placebo recipients, the sequenced repertoires came from samples collected on day 63 after the first injection. Libraries were made using the immunoSEQ multiplex PCR assay. Sourced from immuneACCESS, this table was stored by TCRdb with only in-frame sequences that have V and J called. A share of the clones is absent; for the studies checked, an unresolved V gene accounts for under half, and the remainder has no known explanation. The sample table holds a few hundred thousand clones, of which around 89% were seen once. The top ten hold 3.6% of the sample.

Here the sequenced sample was peripheral blood, taken in a trial of Ad26.COV2.S vaccine versus placebo. The source of these receptors is a person aged 18 to 59 who received the Ad26.COV2.S COVID-19 vaccine or a placebo.

V usage is TRBV7-2 and J usage is TRBJ2-1; weak D call: TRBD1 (6 bases). Trimming stripped 3 bases from V and 9 bases from J, with 12 bases between. The germline V gene has CDR1 SGHTA and CDR2 FQGNSA. The CDR3 has 13 residues. The CDR3 loop reads CASSLNRDSEQFF. CDR3 in DNA: TGTGCCAGCAGCTTGAACAGGGATAGTGAGCAGTTCTTC.

The gene calls are TRBV7-9 and TRBJ1-2; 9 bases line up with TRBD1. Germline CDR1 reads SEHNR; CDR2 reads FQNEAQ (reference sequence). The CDR3 length is 13 residues. The V segment lost 1 base and the J segment 8 bases; nucleotides outside the gene matches: 2. The CDR3 protein is CASSLDRGQGYTF. The CDR3 DNA reads TGTGCCAGCAGCTTAGACAGGGGGCAAGGCTACACCTTC.